These T cell receptor beta chains were read from a single sample in a study of blood T cell repertoires in COVID-19. Method: immunoSEQ multiplex PCR; TCRdb's copy keeps in-frame clones and lacks some. The table has 60,000 to 85,000 clones, approximately 85% seen once; the top ten hold 10% to 11%. The sequencing input was peripheral blood. Receptor source: a man between 60 and 70 years old with COVID-19, enrolled during active disease. Each CDR3 is given with its conserved first and last residue. D genes are given only for firm matches. Clone size is not always given. Where it is, it says once, few, many or a class for expanded clones.

j_call	d_call	v_call	clone_size	cdr3_aa	cdr3_nt
TRBJ2-1	TRBD2	TRBV10-1	NA	CASSDLLAGGYNEQFF	TGCGCCAGCAGTGATCTACTAGCGGGAGGTTACAATGAGCAGTTCTTC
TRBJ1-6	NA	TRBV2	NA	CASILSGVQNSPLHF	TGTGCCAGCATCCTCAGCGGCGTACAAAATTCACCCCTCCACTTT
TRBJ2-5	TRBD2	TRBV5-1	NA	CASSLGYSSGRLQETQYF	TGCGCCAGCAGCTTGGGTTATAGTAGCGGGAGACTTCAAGAGACCCAGTACTTC
TRBJ1-2	TRBD1	TRBV2	NA	CASSPRTGGDGYTF	TGTGCCAGCAGTCCCCGGACAGGGGGAGATGGCTACACCTTC
TRBJ1-6	TRBD1	TRBV19	NA	CASKDRVESPLHF	TGTGCCAGTAAGGACAGGGTTGAGTCACCCCTCCACTTT
TRBJ1-2	TRBD1	TRBV5-1	NA	CASSSGQGARGYTF	TGCGCCAGCAGCTCTGGACAGGGGGCACGTGGCTACACCTTC
TRBJ2-3	TRBD2	TRBV9	NA	CASSTRLANSRTDTQYF	TGTGCCAGCAGCACAAGACTAGCTAATAGTAGGACAGATACGCAGTATTTT
TRBJ2-1	NA	TRBV21-1	NA	CASSKEITSGRGYSTYNEQFF	TGTGCCAGCAGCAAAGAAATCACTAGCGGGAGGGGGTACTCCACCTACAATGAGCAGTTCTTC
TRBJ2-7	TRBD2	TRBV7-9	NA	CASSIGLAGAGEQYF	TGTGCCAGCAGCATCGGACTAGCGGGAGCTGGAGAGCAGTACTTC
TRBJ1-6	NA	TRBV6-5	many	CGTGGLVRHNSPLHF	TGTGGCACCGGGGGGCTCGTCCGGCATAATTCACCCCTCCACTTT
TRBJ1-1	NA	TRBV28	NA	CASSFGGAGDTEAFF	TGTGCCAGCAGTTTTGGGGGCGCGGGAGACACTGAAGCTTTCTTT
TRBJ2-5	NA	TRBV6-5	NA	CASRSAALQETQYF	TGTGCCAGCAGGTCAGCGGCCCTACAAGAGACCCAGTACTTC
TRBJ2-7	TRBD1	TRBV19	few	CASSRAGGDYEQYF	TGTGCCAGTAGTAGGGCAGGGGGTGACTACGAGCAGTACTTC
TRBJ2-1	TRBD2	TRBV11-2	NA	CASSGLAVYNEQFF	TGTGCCAGCAGTGGACTAGCGGTGTACAATGAGCAGTTCTTC
TRBJ2-7	TRBD2	TRBV3-1/TRBV3-2	NA	CASSGGPSYEQYF	TGTGCCAGCTCGGGGGGGCCCTCCTACGAGCAGTACTTC
TRBJ2-7	TRBD2	TRBV28	NA	CASSPLAGGAYEQYF	TGTGCCAGCAGTCCCCTAGCGGGGGGTGCCTACGAGCAGTACTTC
TRBJ2-7	NA	TRBV6-2/TRBV6-3	NA	CASSPSGYEQYF	TGTGCCAGCAGTCCCTCGGGCTACGAGCAGTACTTC
TRBJ1-1	NA	TRBV18	NA	CASSRAGENTEAFF	TGTGCCAGCTCACGCGCCGGAGAGAACACTGAAGCTTTCTTT
TRBJ2-5	NA	TRBV29-1	NA	CSVFGYFGRETQYF	TGCAGCGTTTTCGGGTATTTCGGGAGAGAGACCCAGTACTTC
TRBJ2-6	TRBD1	TRBV13	NA	CASFRTGFGANVLTF	TGTGCCAGCTTTAGGACAGGGTTTGGGGCCAACGTCCTGACTTTC
TRBJ1-4	NA	TRBV5-4	NA	CASSPRGGSGEKLFF	TGTGCCAGCAGCCCGCGAGGCGGGTCCGGCGAAAAACTGTTTTTT
TRBJ2-5	NA	TRBV2	NA	CASSGPRGREETQYF	TGTGCCAGCAGTGGGCCCAGGGGAAGGGAAGAGACCCAGTACTTC
TRBJ2-1	TRBD2	TRBV4-1	few	CASSPRLAGGLPNEQFF	TGCGCCAGCAGCCCGAGACTAGCGGGGGGGCTACCGAATGAGCAGTTCTTC
TRBJ1-1	NA	TRBV6-1	NA	CASSERLPGGNTEAFF	TGTGCCAGCAGTGAACGCCTCCCCGGGGGGAACACTGAAGCTTTCTTT
TRBJ1-1	TRBD1	TRBV6-5	NA	CASSRQGGLSEAFF	TGTGCCAGCAGCAGACAGGGGGGATTGTCTGAAGCTTTCTTT
TRBJ2-2	NA	TRBV7-3	NA	CASSPGIARAGELFF	TGTGCCAGCAGCCCTGGGATAGCGAGAGCCGGGGAGCTGTTTTTT
TRBJ1-1	TRBD1	TRBV10-3	NA	CAISGQGDKDGTEAFF	TGTGCCATCAGTGGACAGGGGGATAAAGACGGCACTGAAGCTTTCTTT
TRBJ1-2	NA	TRBV19	NA	CASSILGPDYGYTF	TGTGCCAGTAGTATATTGGGGCCGGACTATGGCTACACCTTC
TRBJ2-7	TRBD1	TRBV27	NA	CASRRPGQGGEQYF	TGTGCCAGCAGAAGACCAGGACAGGGCGGGGAGCAGTACTTC
TRBJ1-2	TRBD1	TRBV19	NA	CASSSGTGWYGYTF	TGTGCCAGTAGTAGCGGGACAGGGTGGTATGGCTACACCTTC
TRBJ2-7	TRBD2	TRBV10-1	NA	CASSLAGGPGEQYF	TGCGCCAGCAGCTTAGCGGGGGGGCCGGGCGAGCAGTACTTC
TRBJ2-3	TRBD1	TRBV6-5	NA	CASSLTPGTGVREYF	TGTGCCAGCAGTTTAACGCCCGGGACAGGGGTGAGGGAGTATTTT
TRBJ1-4	NA	TRBV4-1	NA	CASSQEVAGGEEKLFF	TGCGCCAGCAGCCAAGAGGTTGCGGGGGGAGAAGAAAAACTGTTTTTT
TRBJ1-1	TRBD1	TRBV24-1	NA	CATSQGVFTEAFF	TGTGCCACCAGCCAGGGGGTATTCACTGAAGCTTTCTTT
TRBJ1-1	NA	TRBV5-4	many	CASGDFRAGAFF	TGTGCCAGCGGGGACTTCCGCGCGGGGGCTTTCTTT
TRBJ1-1	NA	TRBV10-3	few	CAIRRGGDTEAFF	TGTGCCATCAGGAGAGGGGGGGACACTGAAGCTTTCTTT
TRBJ2-1	TRBD2	TRBV7-3	NA	CASSLGLAGGYEQFF	TGTGCCAGCAGCTTGGGACTAGCGGGAGGGTATGAGCAGTTCTTC
TRBJ1-1	NA	TRBV28	once	CASREGGVLNTEAFF	TGTGCCAGCAGGGAGGGTGGGGTCTTGAACACTGAAGCTTTCTTT
TRBJ2-7	TRBD2	TRBV3-1/TRBV3-2	NA	CASSPMGGSTYEQYF	TGTGCCAGCAGCCCTATGGGCGGGAGCACCTACGAGCAGTACTTC
TRBJ2-5	TRBD2	TRBV10-3	NA	CAISESTRVAGGQETQYF	TGTGCCATCAGTGAGTCGACTCGAGTAGCGGGGGGCCAAGAGACCCAGTACTTC
TRBJ2-5	TRBD1	TRBV3-1/TRBV3-2	NA	CASSQDPHRTGRQETQYF	TGTGCCAGCAGCCAAGACCCGCATCGGACAGGGCGGCAAGAGACCCAGTACTTC
TRBJ2-2	NA	TRBV14	NA	CASSQFLPRDGELFF	TGTGCCAGCAGCCAATTCCTACCCCGGGACGGGGAGCTGTTTTTT
TRBJ1-1	NA	TRBV9	NA	CASSPGRGRAEAFF	TGTGCCAGCAGCCCCGGTAGGGGTCGCGCTGAAGCTTTCTTT
TRBJ1-2	NA	TRBV20-1	NA	CSAKTGIGYTF	TGCAGTGCTAAGACCGGGATTGGCTACACCTTC
TRBJ2-2	TRBD2	TRBV19	few	CASSTHPPGLAGFTGELFF	TGTGCCAGTAGTACCCACCCCCCCGGATTAGCGGGATTCACCGGGGAGCTGTTTTTT
TRBJ2-3	TRBD2	TRBV20-1	NA	CSASGSGTSGSTDTQYF	TGCAGTGCTAGTGGGTCCGGGACTAGCGGGTCCACAGATACGCAGTATTTT